The 7 T cell receptor beta chains listed next were all sequenced from one sample in a study of technical replicates of blood from several donors. Assay: immunoSEQ multiplex PCR; the TCRdb copy retains only in-frame clones and omits some. The repertoire has tens of thousands of clones, about 90% of them found once; the top ten carry approximately 0.4%. The sequenced material came from T cells isolated from PBMCs. The receptors were sampled from a human donor in good health.

This sequence joins TRBV7-3 and TRBJ1-1; perhaps TRBD1 as D (5 bases). The ends were cut back, 2 bases at V and 4 bases at J, with 8 bases in the middle. The CDR3 has 13 residues. In germline, CDR1 is SGHTA, CDR2 FQGTGA. CDR3 loop: CASSLGQGTEAFF. The DNA for the CDR3 is TGTGCCAGCAGCTTAGGGCAGGGCACTGAAGCTTTCTTT.

This sequence joins TRBV30 and TRBJ2-2; D might be TRBD2 (5 bases). The V gene's germline CDR1 is GTSNPN and CDR2 SVGIG (reference sequence). The CDR3 extends over 13 amino acids. Trimming removed 3 bases from V and 3 bases from J, with 8 bases in between. The CDR3 DNA is TGTGCCTGGAGGCGGAGGCACACCGGGGAGCTGTTTTTT. Translation gives CAWRRRHTGELFF.

This clone has a single count. The chain couples TRBV10-3 to TRBJ2-7, with a tentative D call TRBD1 (5 bases). Trimming removed 4 bases at V and 2 bases at J, with 12 bases between. CDR3 size: 14 residues. Germline CDR1 ENHRY, CDR2 SYGVKD. CDR3 residues: CAISVQGRAYEQYF. The CDR3 DNA sequence: TGTGCCATCAGTGTCCAGGGTAGAGCCTACGAGCAGTACTTC.

This clone was observed a few times. This sequence joins TRBV19 and TRBJ2-2; TRBD2 aligns across 7 bases. This CDR3 region has 14 residues. After removal of 10 bases from V and 5 bases from J, the junction contained 10 bases not matched to a gene. Germline V CDR1 and CDR2: LNHDA, SQIVND (reference sequence). The CDR3 DNA sequence: TGTGCCACCCCCGGGGGGAGTTGGACCGGGGAGCTGTTTTTT. Amino acids: CATPGGSWTGELFF.

The rearrangement uses TRBV30 and TRBJ2-5, with D possibly TRBD2 on 6 matching bases. From germline, CDR1 is GTSNPN and CDR2 SVGIG (reference sequence). The germline V and J ends were trimmed by 4 bases and 0 bases, with 12 bases remaining between them. This CDR3 is built from 14 residues. For the CDR3, the DNA is TGTGCCTGGACGTCCGGGACTTACCAAGAGACCCAGTACTTC. Translation gives CAWTSGTYQETQYF.

The J gene is TRBJ2-2, the V gene TRBV19; TRBD1 might be the D (6 bases). With 2 bases removed from V and 3 bases from J, the gap between germline ends came to 10 bases. The CDR3 sequence is 15 residues long. Germline V lookup: CDR1 LNHDA, CDR2 SQIVND (reference sequence). CDR3 residues: CASSINRVDTGELFF. The CDR3 DNA reads as TGTGCCAGTAGTATAAACAGGGTGGACACCGGGGAGCTGTTTTTT.

This clone was seen a single time. The chain joins TRBV15 to TRBJ1-4; 9 nucleotides agree with TRBD1. Per the germline V gene, CDR1 is LNHNV and CDR2 is YYDKDF (reference sequence). The CDR3 extends over 16 amino acids. Unmatched junction bases numbered 4, after V lost 0 bases and J lost 5 bases. The CDR3 DNA is TGTGCCACCAGCAGAGATGAGACAGGGGGAAATGAAAAACTGTTTTTT. This translates into CATSRDETGGNEKLFF. The full variable domain, rest sourced from reference TRBV15 and TRBJ1-4, is DAMVIQNPRYQVTQFGKPVTLSCSQTLNHNVMYWYQQKSSQAPKLLFHYYDKDFNNEADTPDNFQSRRPNTSFCFLDIRSPGLGDTAMYLCATSRDETGGNEKLFFGSGTQLSVL.